This T cell receptor (beta chain) was identified during a study of OX40 agonist ivuxolimab in advanced cancers. Assay used: immunoSEQ multiplex PCR; TCRdb lists only in-frame clones, some missing. The sample shows approximately 58,000 clones, 70% to 80% of them seen only once. This clone was counted ten times or more. The target antigen is unknown. Germline V lookup: CDR1 SGDLS, CDR2 YYNGEE. This CDR3 comprises 13 residues. The ends were cut back, 2 bases at V and 0 bases at J, with 5 bases in the middle. Study-wide findings and caveats: Within 6 weeks, CD4+ and CD8+ blood T cells expanded clonally at 0.1 to 3.0 mg/kg.

The V gene is TRBV9, the J gene TRBJ1-1; D remains ambiguous. The sequence came from an adult with an advanced solid tumor such as melanoma, head and neck, liver or kidney cancer. The sample in question was CD4+ or CD8+ T cells sorted from blood, obtained in a trial of the OX40 agonist ivuxolimab. The CDR3, as DNA: TGTGCCAGCAGCGTGATGATGAACACTGAAGCTTTCTTT. Protein sequence: CASSVMMNTEAFF. The whole variable domain, remainder taken from reference TRBV9 and TRBJ1-1, is DSGVTQTPKHLITATGQRVTLRCSPRSGDLSVYWYQQSLDQGLQFLIQYYNGEERAKGNILERFSAQQFPDLHSELNLSSLELGDSALYFCASSVMMNTEAFFGQGTRLTVV.